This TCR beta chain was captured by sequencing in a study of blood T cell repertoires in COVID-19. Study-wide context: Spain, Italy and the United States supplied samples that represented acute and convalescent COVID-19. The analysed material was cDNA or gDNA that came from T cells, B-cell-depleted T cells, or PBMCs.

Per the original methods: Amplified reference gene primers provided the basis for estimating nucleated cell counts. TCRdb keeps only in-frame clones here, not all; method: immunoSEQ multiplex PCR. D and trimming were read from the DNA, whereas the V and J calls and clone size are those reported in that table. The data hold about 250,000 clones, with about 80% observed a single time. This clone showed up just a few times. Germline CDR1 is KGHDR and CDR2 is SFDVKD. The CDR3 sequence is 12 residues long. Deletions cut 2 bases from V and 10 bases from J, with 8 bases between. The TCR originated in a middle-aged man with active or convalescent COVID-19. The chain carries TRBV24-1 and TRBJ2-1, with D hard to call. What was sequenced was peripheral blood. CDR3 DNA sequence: TGTGCCACCAGTGATTCACAGTTCGAGCAGTTCTTC. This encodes CATSDSQFEQFF.